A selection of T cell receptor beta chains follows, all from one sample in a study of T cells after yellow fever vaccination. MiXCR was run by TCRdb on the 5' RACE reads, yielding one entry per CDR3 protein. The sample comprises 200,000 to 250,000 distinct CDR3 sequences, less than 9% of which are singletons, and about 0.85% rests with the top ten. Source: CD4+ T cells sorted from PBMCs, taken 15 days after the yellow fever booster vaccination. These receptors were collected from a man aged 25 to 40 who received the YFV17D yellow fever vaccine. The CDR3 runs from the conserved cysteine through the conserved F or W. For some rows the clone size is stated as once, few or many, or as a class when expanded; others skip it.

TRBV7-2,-,CASSLVVQNTGELFF
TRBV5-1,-,CASSPGESYGYTF
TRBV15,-,CAASAGVGYTF
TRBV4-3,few,CASSRSTPPGELFF
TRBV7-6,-,CASRLPGTGDEQFF
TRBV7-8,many,CASSPQVYNEQFF
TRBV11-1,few,CASSFDRRLAGGPGYNEQFF
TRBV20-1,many,CSARGPYGSSYEQYF
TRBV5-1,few,CASSSGGTGIGETQYF
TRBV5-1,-,CASSFIPRQGRRAGELFF
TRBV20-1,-,CSAPKTTSEGQYF
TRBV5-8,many,CASSLISGAGELFF
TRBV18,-,CASVDRLNSPLHF
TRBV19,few,CASSPGTGKTEAFF
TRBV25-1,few,CASGGLGSHEKLFF
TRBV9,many,CASSAGTGKNIQYF
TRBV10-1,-,CASSGTGSAGYTF
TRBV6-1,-,CASSVGLAGGQETQYF
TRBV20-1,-,CSARDHRSSRITAFF
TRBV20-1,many,CSASSGANTGELFF
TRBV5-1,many,CASSGRTGEEQYF
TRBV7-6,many,CASSLLGETQYF